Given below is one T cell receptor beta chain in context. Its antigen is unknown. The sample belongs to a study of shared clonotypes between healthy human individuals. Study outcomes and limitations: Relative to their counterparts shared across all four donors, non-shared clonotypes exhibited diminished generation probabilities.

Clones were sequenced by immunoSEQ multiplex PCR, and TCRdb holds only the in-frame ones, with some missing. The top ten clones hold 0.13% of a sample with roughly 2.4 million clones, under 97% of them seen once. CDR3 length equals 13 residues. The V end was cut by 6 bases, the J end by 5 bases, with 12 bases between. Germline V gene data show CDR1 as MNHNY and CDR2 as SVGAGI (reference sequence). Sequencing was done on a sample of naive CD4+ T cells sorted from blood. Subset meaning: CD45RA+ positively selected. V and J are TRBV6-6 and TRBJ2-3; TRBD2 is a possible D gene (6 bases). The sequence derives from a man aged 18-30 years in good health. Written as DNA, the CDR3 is TGTGCCAGCAGACGGGACTTAGGAGATACGCAGTATTTT. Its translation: CASRRDLGDTQYF.